A selection of T cell receptor beta chains follows, all from one sample in a study of vaccination and CD4 T cells after COVID-19. Their recognized antigens are unknown. TCRdb processed the PCR reads anew with MiXCR; each CDR3 protein has one entry. Among 20,000 to 25,000 distinct CDR3 sequences, roughly two fifths were seen once, and the ten largest hold 4% to 5.5%. The material sequenced was CD4+ T cells from blood, cultured in vitro, taken before SARS-CoV-2 vaccination. These receptors all come from a human donor who had recovered from COVID-19. The CDR3 runs from the conserved cysteine through the conserved F or W. The D gene is left open where the match is weak. The size of a clone is reported for some rows only, either as once, few or many, or as a class for expanded clones.

abundance	v_gene	len	d_gene	j_gene	CDR3nt	CDR3aa
.	TRBV6-2/TRBV6-3	14	TRBD1	TRBJ1-4	TGTGCCAGCAGGCTCGGGGACAGGCGGGAAAAACTGTTTTTT	CASRLGDRREKLFF
few	TRBV7-9	16	TRBD1	TRBJ1-5	TGTGCCAGCAGCTTCTCTGACAGGGAAAGAGCACAGCCCCAGCATTTT	CASSFSDRERAQPQHF
.	TRBV7-2	13	.	TRBJ1-5	TGTGCCAGCAGCTCAATTTTTATGTCGCCCCAGCATTTT	CASSSIFMSPQHF
few	TRBV10-3	14	TRBD1	TRBJ1-1	TGTGCCATCAGCTTTCAGGGGGAGAGCACTGAAGCTTTCTTT	CAISFQGESTEAFF
few	TRBV10-3	13	.	TRBJ2-5	TGTGCCATCAGTGGTCAGGGTCGCGAGACCCAGTACTTC	CAISGQGRETQYF
.	TRBV7-7	14	.	TRBJ2-2	TGTGCCAGCAGCCCATCCGAAAACACCGGGGAGCTGTTTTTT	CASSPSENTGELFF
.	TRBV2	16	.	TRBJ1-2	TGTGCCAGCAGTGAACTGCGGGGGACCAATGGGTTTGGCTACACCTTC	CASSELRGTNGFGYTF
few	TRBV11-3	15	.	TRBJ1-5	TGTGCCAGCAGCTTCTCCCCGAGGCGGCGACAGCCCCAGCATTTT	CASSFSPRRRQPQHF
once	TRBV12-3/TRBV12-4	15	.	TRBJ1-2	TGTGCCAGCAGATTAGGTGGGGGTGGGGTCTATGGCTACACCTTC	CASRLGGGGVYGYTF
few	TRBV4-2	13	.	TRBJ2-1	TGTGCCAGCAGCCAAGAGGTCACTGCTGAGCAGTTCTTC	CASSQEVTAEQFF
.	TRBV7-3	14	TRBD1	TRBJ2-3	TGTGCCAGCAGCTTGACAGGGAGCACAGATACGCAGTATTTT	CASSLTGSTDTQYF
.	TRBV5-1	15	TRBD1	TRBJ2-7	TGCGCCAGCAGCGTAACCGGGACAGGGGACTACGAGCAGTACTTC	CASSVTGTGDYEQYF